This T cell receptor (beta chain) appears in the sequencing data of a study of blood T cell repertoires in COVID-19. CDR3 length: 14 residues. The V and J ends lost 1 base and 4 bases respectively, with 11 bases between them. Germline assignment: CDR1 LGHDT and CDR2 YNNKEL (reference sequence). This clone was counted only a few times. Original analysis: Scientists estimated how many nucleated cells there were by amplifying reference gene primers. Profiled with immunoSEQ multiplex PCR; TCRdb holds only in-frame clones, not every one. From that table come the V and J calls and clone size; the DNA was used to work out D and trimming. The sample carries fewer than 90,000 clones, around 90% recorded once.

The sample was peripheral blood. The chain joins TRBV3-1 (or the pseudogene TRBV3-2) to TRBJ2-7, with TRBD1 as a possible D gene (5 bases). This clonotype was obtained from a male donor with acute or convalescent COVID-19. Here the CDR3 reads CASSQGAWTYEQYF. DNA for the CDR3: TGTGCCAGCAGCCAAGGGGCGTGGACATACGAGCAGTACTTC.